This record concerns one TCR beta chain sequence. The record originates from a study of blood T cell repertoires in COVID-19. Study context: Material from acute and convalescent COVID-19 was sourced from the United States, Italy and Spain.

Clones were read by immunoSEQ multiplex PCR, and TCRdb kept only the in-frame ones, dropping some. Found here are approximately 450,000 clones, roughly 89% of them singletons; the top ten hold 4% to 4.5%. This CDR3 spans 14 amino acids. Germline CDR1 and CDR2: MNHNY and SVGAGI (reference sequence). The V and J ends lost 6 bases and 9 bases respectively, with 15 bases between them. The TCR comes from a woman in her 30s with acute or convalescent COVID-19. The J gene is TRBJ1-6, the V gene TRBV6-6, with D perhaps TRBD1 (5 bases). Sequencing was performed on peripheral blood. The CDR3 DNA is TGTGCCAGCAGAGGAGCAGGGAAGAGTTCACCCCTCCACTTT. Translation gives CASRGAGKSSPLHF.